This TCR beta chain derives from a study of tumor-infiltrating lymphocytes in primary liver carcinoma. This clonotype was recorded a few times. The V and J ends lost 0 bases and 6 bases respectively, with 16 bases between them. CDR1 is LGHNA, CDR2 YSLEER, per germline. The CDR3 runs 16 residues. From 20-30 mg of unsorted bulk tissue, DNA and RNA were co-extracted together. A constant-region primer primed TCR beta cDNA synthesis from about 0.45 ug of total RNA. Libraries covering TCR beta were generated through three nested multiplex PCR rounds (using a slightly modified ARM-PCR). TRBV1-TRBV30 forward primers and a C-beta reverse primer were used in the first two PCR rounds, which each ran for approximately 9 cycles. TCRdb reprocessed the multiplex PCR reads with MiXCR, giving one entry per CDR3 protein. Here the sample spans approximately 190,000 distinct CDR3 sequences, approximately 86% being singletons.

The chain has TRBV4-3 and TRBJ2-3, with D uncertain. The sequence derives from a man aged 35 to 55 with primary liver carcinoma and hepatitis B virus infection. The material sequenced was tumor tissue from primary liver carcinoma. The CDR3 DNA reads TGCGCCAGCAGCCAAGATGGTCCACCTAACACGGATACGCAGTATTTT. Its protein is CASSQDGPPNTDTQYF.